These 31 T cell receptor beta chains were sequenced from one sample in a study of technical replicates of blood from a few donors (dated by TCRdb to about 2017). Library preparation used the immunoSEQ multiplex PCR assay. The source is immuneACCESS, and TCRdb retained only in-frame sequences with V and J called. Part of the clones is not carried over; for the studies checked, unresolved V genes explain less than half of this, and the remainder is unexplained. The sample table lists 60,000 to 65,000 clones, 80% to 90% of them with a count of one. The ten largest clones take up roughly 5% of the sample. Sequencing used PBMCs. These receptors were obtained from a human donor in good health. Some clones in this sample may be carry-over from other donors' samples.

J is TRBJ2-2 and V is TRBV4-2; TRBD1 aligns across 7 bases. V shed 4 bases, J shed 3 bases, and the junction held 2 bases outside the gene matches. Per the germline V gene, CDR1 is LGHNA and CDR2 is YNFKEQ. The length of the CDR3 is 14 residues. CDR3 loop: CASSPTGDTGELFF. CDR3 sequence (DNA): TGTGCCAGCAGCCCTACAGGGGACACCGGGGAGCTGTTTTTT.

This rearrangement joins TRBV29-1 to TRBJ2-2; 10 bases fit TRBD2. The CDR3 runs 16 residues. Germline CDR1 SQVTM, CDR2 ANQGSEA. V was clipped by 4 bases and J by 6 bases; unmatched bases: 11. The CDR3 region has the DNA TGCAGCGTTGTTCCTAGCGGGAGAAATATAGCCGGGGAGCTGTTTTTT. It is translated as CSVVPSGRNIAGELFF.

V usage is TRBV7-3 and J usage is TRBJ2-7; D might be TRBD1 (5 bases). Germline loops: CDR1 SGHTA, CDR2 FQGTGA. CDR3 size: 12 residues. Between the trimmed V and J ends, which lost 6 bases and 7 bases, there was a span of 13 bases. CDR3 nucleotides: TGTGCCAGCAGTGAAGGACCAGGGGAGCAGTACTTC. It yields the protein CASSEGPGEQYF.

The chain couples TRBV30 to TRBJ1-4; a possible D gene is TRBD1 (5 bases). The V and J ends lost 2 bases and 4 bases respectively, with 17 bases between them. The CDR3 is made up of 16 amino acids. The germline V gene encodes CDR1 GTSNPN and CDR2 SVGIG (reference sequence). The CDR3: CAWSPRSRGLNEKLFF. The CDR3 DNA reads TGTGCCTGGAGTCCCCGAAGTAGGGGCCTTAATGAAAAACTGTTTTTT.

This clone was seen once. The V and J genes are TRBV11-1 and TRBJ1-1; D is perhaps TRBD1 (6 bases). V lost 5 bases, J lost 11 bases, and 15 bases lay in between. Germline V gene data show CDR1 as SGHAT and CDR2 as FQDESV (reference sequence). This CDR3 is 12 amino acids long. The CDR3 protein is CASSEGESRAFF. The CDR3 DNA reads as TGTGCCAGCAGCGAGGGGGAGTCTAGGGCTTTCTTT.

The count of this clone is one. The chain recombines TRBV7-9 with TRBJ1-2, with 7 bases lining up with TRBD1. Germline CDR1 SEHNR, CDR2 FQNEAQ (reference sequence). The CDR3 contains 13 residues. Trimming cost V 6 bases and J 4 bases; bases outside gene matches: 5. The CDR3 reads CASSLTGAYGYTF. CDR3 DNA: TGTGCCAGCAGTTTAACAGGGGCCTATGGCTACACCTTC.

V usage is TRBV4-3 and J usage is TRBJ1-1, with D perhaps TRBD1 (5 bases). V dropped 0 bases and J dropped 0 bases, with 11 bases sitting between them. The CDR3 loop spans 16 amino acids. Per germline, CDR1 LGHNA and CDR2 YSLEER. CDR3 residues: CASSQDWGTLNTEAFF. CDR3 DNA sequence: TGCGCCAGCAGCCAAGATTGGGGCACTTTGAACACTGAAGCTTTCTTT.

This chain uses TRBV6-5 with TRBJ2-3; 15 nucleotides align to TRBD2. The V gene end was trimmed by 7 bases and the J gene end by 5 bases; junction bases not matched to a gene: 4. The CDR3 totals 15 residues. Per the germline V gene, CDR1 is MNHEY and CDR2 is SVGAGI. This CDR3 is CASTQGLAGGDTQYF. The CDR3 DNA follows: TGTGCCAGCACCCAGGGACTAGCGGGGGGAGATACGCAGTATTTT.

The genes are TRBV7-9 and TRBJ2-7, with 7 bases matching TRBD1. Looked up from germline, CDR1 is SEHNR and CDR2 is FQNEAQ (reference sequence). There are 11 residues in the CDR3. Trimming at V came to 7 bases and at J to 6 bases, leaving 3 bases not matched to a gene. The CDR3 DNA sequence: TGTGCCAGCACCAGGGGGTTCGAGCAGTACTTC. The encoded protein is CASTRGFEQYF.

The chain recombines TRBV30 with TRBJ2-3; D possibly corresponds to TRBD2 (6 bases). The CDR3 spans 14 residues. The ends were cut back, 0 bases at V and 4 bases at J, with 11 bases in the middle. In germline, CDR1 is GTSNPN, CDR2 SVGIG (reference sequence). The CDR3 DNA follows: TGTGCCTGGAGTGTAGGTGGAGGGCCAGATACGCAGTATTTT. Protein product: CAWSVGGGPDTQYF.

The genes are TRBV2 and TRBJ1-1; 10 positions agree with TRBD1. CDR3 length: 16 amino acids. V was pared by 6 bases and J by 6 bases, with 13 bases of the junction left unmatched. Germline V gene sequence: CDR1 SNHLY, CDR2 FYNNEI. The CDR3 protein is CASSSGQGEAFAEAFF. CDR3 coding DNA: TGTGCCAGCAGCTCCGGACAGGGGGAGGCTTTCGCTGAAGCTTTCTTT.

J is TRBJ2-4 and V is TRBV30; 10 nucleotides line up with TRBD1. The CDR3 runs to 16 residues. CDR1 is GTSNPN, CDR2 SVGIG, per germline (reference sequence). J was trimmed by 0 bases and V by 8 bases; bases with no gene match: 10. CDR3 residues: CATDPGQGIAKNIQYF. The CDR3, as DNA: TGTGCCACCGATCCGGGACAGGGGATAGCCAAAAACATTCAGTACTTC.

This CDR3 is CASSIGLGETYEQYF. CDR3 coding DNA: TGTGCCAGTAGTATCGGACTAGGTGAAACCTACGAGCAGTACTTC. The V call is TRBV19, the J call TRBJ2-7, with 7 nucleotides matching TRBD2. Trimming cost V 3 bases and J 2 bases; bases outside gene matches: 7. Germline V gives CDR1 LNHDA, CDR2 SQIVND (reference sequence). The CDR3 runs 15 residues.

The V gene is TRBV4-3, the J gene TRBJ1-4; 11 nucleotides agree with TRBD1. Unmatched junction bases numbered 10, after V lost 4 bases and J lost 0 bases. Per the germline V gene, CDR1 is LGHNA and CDR2 is YSLEER. The CDR3 runs to 19 residues. As DNA, the CDR3 is TGCGCCAGCAGCCGGAGAAACCCGGGACAGGGGGCAACTAATGAAAAACTGTTTTTT. This gives the protein CASSRRNPGQGATNEKLFF.

Turning to this clone: The same CDR3 arises from other DNA sequences in this sample as well. The chain uses TRBV18 and TRBJ2-5; TRBD1 might be the D (6 bases). Germline CDR1 and CDR2: KGHSH and LQKENI. The CDR3 contains 13 residues. Trimming cost V 3 bases and J 4 bases, with 9 bases left between them. The CDR3 bases are TGTGCCAGCTCACCGTTACAGGGAGAGACCCAGTACTTC. Translating it yields CASSPLQGETQYF.

This clone was seen only a few times. The chain links TRBV5-6 to TRBJ2-1; 9 bases agree with TRBD2. V gave up 1 base and J gave up 5 bases; unmatched junction bases: 7. The germline V gene has CDR1 SGHDT and CDR2 YYEEEE. CDR3 length: 16 residues. In DNA, the CDR3 is TGTGCCAGCAGCTTGACAGGACTAGCGCGGCACAATGAGCAGTTCTTC. It encodes CASSLTGLARHNEQFF.

The chain is built from TRBV7-8 and TRBJ2-2; D might be TRBD1 (5 bases). V was cut by 6 bases and J by 6 bases, with 14 bases left in between. The CDR3 is 14 amino acids. The germline gives CDR1 SGHVS, CDR2 FQNEAQ. The CDR3 is CASRPRQTAGELFF. The CDR3 DNA is TGTGCCAGCAGACCCAGACAGACCGCCGGGGAGCTGTTTTTT. The full variable domain, in which reference TRBV7-8 and TRBJ2-2 provide the parts outside the CDR3, is GAGVSQSPRYKVAKRGQDVALRCDPISGHVSLFWYQQALGQGPEFLTYFQNEAQLDKSGLPSDRFFAERPEGSVSTLKIQRTQQEDSAVYLCASRPRQTAGELFFGEGSRLTVL.

The V gene is TRBV7-6, the J gene TRBJ2-5; tentative D call: TRBD1 (6 bases). Germline CDR1 SGHVS, CDR2 FNYEAQ. CDR3 length equals 14 residues. The V end was cut by 5 bases, the J end by 1 base, with 11 bases between. DNA for the CDR3: TGTGCCAGCAGCCCCCCCAGGGGCCAAGAGACCCAGTACTTC. This sequence encodes CASSPPRGQETQYF.

The chain combines TRBV5-6 with TRBJ2-4; 10 bases agree with TRBD1. The germline V gene encodes CDR1 SGHDT and CDR2 YYEEEE. The V and J ends lost 4 bases and 7 bases, in that order; junction bases with no gene match: 5. The CDR3 has 14 amino acids. The CDR3 region has the DNA TGTGCCAGCAGCCCAAGGACAGGGGGGAACATTCAGTACTTC. This translates into CASSPRTGGNIQYF.

DNA of the CDR3: TGTGCCAGCAGTTGGACTAGCGGGAGGGTCGAGCAGTTCTTC. Translation gives CASSWTSGRVEQFF. The chain couples TRBV27 to TRBJ2-1, with 15 bases that match TRBD2. The CDR3 totals 14 residues. Germline CDR1 is MNHEY and CDR2 is SMNVEV (reference sequence). The junction had 2 bases not matched to a gene; V was cut back by 4 bases and J by 10 bases.

The V call is TRBV9, the J call TRBJ2-2; possibly TRBD1 for D (6 bases). CDR1 SGDLS and CDR2 YYNGEE come from the germline V gene. V lost 0 bases and J lost 7, with 13 bases in between. CDR3 size: 15 residues. CDR3 residues: CASSVGQGSVGELFF. In DNA form, the CDR3 reads TGTGCCAGCAGCGTAGGCCAGGGGTCAGTCGGGGAGCTGTTTTTT.

The V gene is TRBV30, the J gene TRBJ2-2, with D hard to call. V dropped 4 bases and J dropped 6 bases, with 12 bases sitting between them. This CDR3 is 13 amino acids long. Germline-derived CDR1 and CDR2 are GTSNPN and SVGIG (reference sequence). CDR3 sequence (DNA): TGTGCCTGGATGAGTGGTTACCCCGGGGAGCTGTTTTTT. Translating it yields CAWMSGYPGELFF.

The V call is TRBV7-9, the J call TRBJ1-6; D not certain. Deletions cut 5 bases from V and 0 bases from J, with 14 bases between. CDR1 and CDR2 (germline): SEHNR, FQNEAQ (reference sequence). The CDR3 contains 17 residues. The CDR3 region has the DNA TGTGCCAGCAGCCCCCGGACGGGAAGCTCCTATAATTCACCCCTCCACTTT. Its translation: CASSPRTGSSYNSPLHF.

The gene calls are TRBV7-9 and TRBJ1-2; maybe TRBD1 (5 bases). In germline, CDR1 is SEHNR, CDR2 FQNEAQ (reference sequence). The CDR3 length is 14 residues. V was pared by 5 bases and J by 8 bases, with 18 bases between. CDR3 in amino acids: CASSAPGLNPGYTF. For the CDR3, the DNA is TGTGCCAGCAGCGCCCCGGGACTCAACCCGGGCTACACCTTC.

This clone was found a few times. The rearrangement joins TRBV11-3 to TRBJ2-1; unclear D gene. The CDR3 has 14 residues. CDR1 and CDR2 from the germline V gene are SGHNT and YENEEA. V dropped 0 bases and J dropped 5 bases, with 8 bases sitting between them. The CDR3 is CASSLDARNNEQFF. CDR3 DNA sequence: TGTGCCAGCAGCTTAGACGCCAGGAACAATGAGCAGTTCTTC.

This rearrangement joins TRBV14 to TRBJ2-2, with D maybe TRBD1 (6 bases). V lost 3 bases to trimming and J lost 0 bases, with 8 bases between them. Germline V gene sequence: CDR1 SGHDN, CDR2 FVKESK. CDR3 length equals 15 residues. Here the CDR3 DNA reads TGTGCCAGCAGCCATGACAGGCCGAACACCGGGGAGCTGTTTTTT. As protein: CASSHDRPNTGELFF.

The gene calls are TRBV6-5 and TRBJ2-5; tentative D call: TRBD2 (6 bases). This CDR3 comprises 14 residues. The germline V gene encodes CDR1 MNHEY and CDR2 SVGAGI. Trimming shortened V by 8 bases and J by 2 bases, and 15 bases separated the two germline ends. CDR3 DNA: TGTGCCAGCTCCCCGACTAGACCACAAGAGACCCAGTACTTC. Translation: CASSPTRPQETQYF.

The CDR3 spells CAVWRVGRGPMNTEAFF. DNA for the CDR3: TGCGCCGTCTGGAGGGTGGGTAGGGGCCCTATGAACACTGAAGCTTTCTTT. The chain uses TRBV4-1 and TRBJ1-1; D perhaps matches TRBD1 (5 bases). The V gene's germline CDR1 is MGHRA and CDR2 YSYEKL. The CDR3 length is 17 residues. V was trimmed by 11 bases and J by 0 bases, leaving 25 bases between them.

The chain is built from TRBV4-3 and TRBJ2-2; the D gene is possibly TRBD2 (5 bases). The CDR3 is 14 residues long. Trimming took off 0 bases at V and 7 bases at J, with 9 bases between the two ends. CDR1 is LGHNA, CDR2 YSLEER, per germline. The CDR3 region is CASSQDRGGGELFF. The CDR3 DNA is TGCGCCAGCAGCCAAGATCGAGGAGGCGGGGAGCTGTTTTTT.

This chain joins TRBV7-9 and TRBJ2-7; 8 bases match TRBD1. Germline values: CDR1 SEHNR, CDR2 FQNEAQ (reference sequence). The CDR3 loop spans 14 amino acids. V dropped 5 bases and J dropped 6; count of bases not matched to a gene: 9. The CDR3 loop is CASSLRGQGGEQYF. CDR3 nucleotides: TGTGCCAGCAGCCTAAGAGGACAGGGAGGCGAGCAGTACTTC.

The chain is built from TRBV10-3 and TRBJ1-3; possibly TRBD1 for D (6 bases). This CDR3 has 16 amino acids. Germline assignment: CDR1 ENHRY and CDR2 SYGVKD. V lost 3 bases and J 7 bases, leaving 19 bases between the germline ends. The CDR3 here is CAISEGRGAKENTIYF. The CDR3 coding sequence is TGTGCCATCAGTGAAGGTCGGGGGGCAAAGGAGAACACCATATATTTT.